This is a list of T cell receptor beta chains from one sample in a study of blood T cell repertoires in COVID-19. The repertoire was sequenced with immunoSEQ multiplex PCR; TCRdb's copy has only in-frame clones and lacks some. This sample has around 100,000 clones, with approximately 85% found just once. The sample taken for sequencing was peripheral blood. The receptors come from a man in his forties with acute or convalescent COVID-19. The CDR3 runs from the conserved cysteine through the conserved F or W. Fields, in order: D gene, V gene, clone size, CDR3 length, J gene, CDR3 protein, CDR3 DNA. D genes are given only for firm matches. A row's size may be missing; if present it is once, few, many or a size class.

>TRBD1|TRBV18|.|15|TRBJ1-2
CASSPSGQGNYGYTF
TGTGCCAGCTCACCAAGCGGACAGGGAAACTATGGCTACACCTTC
>TRBD1|TRBV27|.|14|TRBJ1-1
CASSASDRGTEAFF
TGTGCCAGCAGTGCCTCGGACAGGGGCACTGAAGCTTTCTTT
>TRBD1|TRBV18|.|14|TRBJ2-7
CASSPGTGTYEQYF
TGTGCCAGCTCCCCCGGGACAGGGACCTACGAGCAGTACTTC
>.|TRBV28|.|17|TRBJ1-5
CASSLFRGDHSNQPQHF
TGTGCCAGCAGTTTATTTCGTGGAGACCATAGCAATCAGCCCCAGCATTTT
>.|TRBV7-9|.|14|TRBJ1-4
CASSLNLADEKLFF
TGTGCCAGCAGCTTAAACCTCGCGGATGAAAAACTGTTTTTT
>TRBD2|TRBV3-1/TRBV3-2|.|15|TRBJ2-3
CASSPTSGATDTQYF
TGTGCCAGCAGTCCGACTAGCGGGGCCACAGATACGCAGTATTTT
>.|TRBV18|once|16|TRBJ1-1
CASSPNRWEGGTEAFF
TGTGCCAGCTCACCAAACAGGTGGGAGGGAGGCACTGAAGCTTTCTTT
>.|TRBV7-9|.|12|TRBJ1-1
CASSDGQNEAFF
TGTGCCAGCAGCGACGGACAGAATGAAGCTTTCTTT
>.|TRBV6-1|.|12|TRBJ2-1
CASSESQNEQFF
TGTGCCAGCAGTGAGTCGCAGAATGAGCAGTTCTTC
>.|TRBV6-6|.|14|TRBJ2-7
CASSYWAGKGEQYF
TGTGCCAGCAGTTACTGGGCAGGGAAGGGCGAGCAGTACTTC
>TRBD1|TRBV19|.|12|TRBJ1-2
CASRDRAYGYTF
TGTGCCAGCAGGGACAGGGCCTATGGCTACACCTTC
>TRBD1|TRBV11-2|once|14|TRBJ1-2
CASSRGTGLYGYTF
TGTGCCAGCAGCCGGGGGACAGGGCTCTATGGCTACACCTTC
>.|TRBV3-1/TRBV3-2|.|14|TRBJ2-1
CASSQELPYNEQFF
TGTGCCAGCAGCCAAGAACTCCCCTACAATGAGCAGTTCTTC
>.|TRBV3-1/TRBV3-2|.|15|TRBJ2-3
CASSQGLRSTDTQYF
TGTGCCAGCAGCCAAGGACTTAGAAGCACAGATACGCAGTATTTT
>.|TRBV6-5|.|13|TRBJ2-2
CARKTRWEGELFF
TGTGCCAGAAAGACCCGGTGGGAGGGGGAGCTGTTTTTT
>.|TRBV24-1|.|17|TRBJ2-7
CATSDFEPLSGTYEQYF
TGTGCCACCAGTGATTTCGAGCCGCTGTCGGGGACCTACGAGCAGTACTTC
>.|TRBV13|.|14|TRBJ2-3
CASSLAVSTDTQYF
TGTGCCAGCAGCTTAGCGGTCAGCACAGATACGCAGTATTTT
>.|TRBV7-2|.|14|TRBJ2-3
CASSLAGPSDTQYF
TGTGCCAGCAGCTTAGCGGGCCCTTCGGATACGCAGTATTTT
>TRBD2|TRBV3-1/TRBV3-2|.|17|TRBJ2-5
CASSQRLSGGRQETQYF
TGTGCCAGCAGCCAAAGGCTCAGCGGGGGGCGGCAAGAGACCCAGTACTTC
>.|TRBV6-1|once|13|TRBJ2-7
CASSEILGGVEYF
TGTGCCAGCAGTGAAATCCTAGGGGGAGTAGAGTACTTC
>TRBD1|TRBV10-2|.|13|TRBJ2-1
CASSGQGSNEQFF
TGCGCCAGCAGTGGACAGGGGTCCAATGAGCAGTTCTTC
>TRBD1|TRBV27|.|15|TRBJ1-5
CASSSAGGRGQPQHF
TGTGCCAGCAGTAGCGCAGGGGGGCGAGGTCAGCCCCAGCATTTT
>.|TRBV7-6|.|14|TRBJ1-1
CASSLQQGNTEAFF
TGTGCCAGCAGCTTACAACAGGGGAACACTGAAGCTTTCTTT
>.|TRBV11-3|.|13|TRBJ2-1
CASSSGLYNEQFF
TGTGCCAGCAGCTCCGGACTGTACAATGAGCAGTTCTTC
>.|TRBV19|.|16|TRBJ1-2
CASSIVPRNSNYGYTF
TGTGCCAGTAGTATAGTTCCTAGGAATTCGAACTATGGCTACACCTTC
>TRBD2|TRBV3-1/TRBV3-2|once|15|TRBJ2-7
CASSLTSGGTYEQYF
TGTGCCAGCAGCCTGACTAGCGGGGGGACATACGAGCAGTACTTC
>.|TRBV15|.|14|TRBJ2-7
CATSRPGKSYEQYF
TGTGCCACCAGCAGACCCGGGAAGTCCTACGAGCAGTACTTC
>TRBD1|TRBV5-1|.|16|TRBJ2-1
CASSPIRQGAYNEQFF
TGCGCCAGCAGCCCGATCAGACAGGGGGCCTACAATGAGCAGTTCTTC
>TRBD1|TRBV11-2|once|15|TRBJ1-2
CASSLARGINYGYTF
TGTGCCAGCAGCTTAGCCAGGGGGATTAACTATGGCTACACCTTC
>TRBD1|TRBV4-1|.|15|TRBJ1-2
CASSQVGTGGYGYTF
TGCGCCAGCAGCCAAGTGGGGACAGGGGGCTATGGCTACACCTTC
>.|TRBV2|.|13|TRBJ2-5
CASSMTRQETQYF
TGTGCCAGCAGTATGACACGACAAGAGACCCAGTACTTC
>TRBD2|TRBV9|.|19|TRBJ2-2
CASSRSSLAGGPGTGELFF
TGTGCCAGCAGTCGCTCCTCTCTAGCGGGGGGGCCGGGCACCGGGGAGCTGTTTTTT
>.|TRBV18|.|13|TRBJ1-2
CASSPGGYSGYTF
TGTGCCAGCTCACCTGGGGGGTATAGCGGCTACACCTTC
>.|TRBV14|.|15|TRBJ2-6
CASSPRGSGANVLTF
TGTGCCAGCAGCCCCAGGGGCTCTGGGGCCAACGTCCTGACTTTC
>.|TRBV6-2/TRBV6-3|.|15|TRBJ1-6
CASSRTSQGNSPLHF
TGTGCCAGCAGTCGGACGAGCCAGGGGAATTCACCCCTCCACTTT
>.|TRBV10-2|.|14|TRBJ1-4
CASSDRVKDEKLFF
TGCGCCAGCAGTGACAGGGTCAAGGATGAAAAACTGTTTTTT
>TRBD1|TRBV5-8|.|14|TRBJ2-5
CASRSDRAQETQYF
TGTGCCAGCAGATCCGACAGGGCCCAAGAGACCCAGTACTTC
>TRBD2|TRBV6-2/TRBV6-3|.|14|TRBJ2-5
CASSFGGARETQYF
TGTGCCAGCAGCTTCGGGGGGGCCAGAGAGACCCAGTACTTC
>.|TRBV12-3/TRBV12-4|.|13|TRBJ2-7
CASSLTTTGEQYF
TGTGCCAGCAGTTTAACCACCACGGGTGAGCAGTACTTC
>.|TRBV12-3/TRBV12-4|.|13|TRBJ2-2
CASSQTGGRELFF
TGTGCCAGCAGTCAGACCGGGGGAAGGGAGCTGTTTTTT